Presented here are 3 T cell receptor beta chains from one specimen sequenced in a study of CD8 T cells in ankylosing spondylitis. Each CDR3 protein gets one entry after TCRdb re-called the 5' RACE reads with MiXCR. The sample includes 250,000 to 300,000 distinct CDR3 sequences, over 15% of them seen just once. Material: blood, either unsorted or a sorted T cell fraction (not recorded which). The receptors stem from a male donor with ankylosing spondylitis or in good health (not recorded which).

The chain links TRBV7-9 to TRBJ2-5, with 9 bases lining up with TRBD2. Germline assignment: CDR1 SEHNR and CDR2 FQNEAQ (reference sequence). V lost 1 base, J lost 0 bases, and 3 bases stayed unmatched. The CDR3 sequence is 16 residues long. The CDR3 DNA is TGTGCCAGCAGCTTAGGGTTAGCGGGGGACCAAGAGACCCAGTACTTC. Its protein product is CASSLGLAGDQETQYF.

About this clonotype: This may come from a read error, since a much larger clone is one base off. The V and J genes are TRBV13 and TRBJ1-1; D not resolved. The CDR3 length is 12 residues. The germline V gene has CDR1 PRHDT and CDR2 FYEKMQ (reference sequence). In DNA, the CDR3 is TGTGCCAGCAGCTTAGTGAACACTGAAGTTTTCTTT. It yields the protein CASSLVNTEVFF.

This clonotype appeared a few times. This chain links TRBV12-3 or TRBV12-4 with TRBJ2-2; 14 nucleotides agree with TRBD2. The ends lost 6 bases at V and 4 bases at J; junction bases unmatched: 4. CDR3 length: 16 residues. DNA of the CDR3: TGTGCCAGCAGCATGACTAGCGGGGGGGCCACCGGGGAGCTGTTTTTT. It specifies CASSMTSGGATGELFF.